The rows below give T cell receptor beta chains drawn from one sample of a study of blood T cell repertoires in COVID-19. Some clones are missing from TCRdb's copy, which holds only in-frame ones; the method was immunoSEQ multiplex PCR. The data show more than 200,000 clones, with 87% seen just once and 10% to 14% held by the top ten. The sample comprised PBMCs or T cells enriched from blood (not recorded which). These receptor sequences come from a man younger than 40 who had recovered from COVID-19. The CDR3 runs from the conserved cysteine through the conserved F or W. A D gene is named only where the DNA matches it firmly. Clone size is stated in some rows and not others, as once, few, many or a class when expanded.

v_gene	d_gene	j_gene	abundance	CDR3aa	CDR3nt
TRBV27	TRBD2	TRBJ2-7	NA	CASSLNFPSSGKVEQYF	TGTGCCAGCAGTTTAAACTTCCCGTCTAGCGGGAAGGTCGAGCAGTACTTC
TRBV19	TRBD2	TRBJ2-2	NA	CASRRGSLNTGELFF	TGTGCCAGTAGGCGGGGGTCCCTAAACACCGGGGAGCTGTTTTTT
TRBV16	TRBD1	TRBJ2-7	NA	CASSQNPWTGSNYEQYF	TGTGCCAGCAGCCAGAATCCCTGGACAGGGTCTAACTACGAGCAGTACTTC
TRBV19	NA	TRBJ1-4	NA	CASSSSGGHNEKLFF	TGTGCCAGTAGTTCCAGCGGGGGACATAATGAAAAACTGTTTTTT
TRBV4-1	TRBD2	TRBJ2-7	few	CASSVRPGTSGYEQYF	TGCGCCAGCAGCGTGCGACCCGGGACTAGCGGCTACGAGCAGTACTTC
TRBV11-2	NA	TRBJ2-5	NA	CASSLRSGETQYF	TGTGCCAGCAGCTTAAGGAGTGGGGAGACCCAGTACTTC
TRBV5-1	NA	TRBJ1-1	NA	CASSLGPTLNTEAFF	TGCGCCAGCAGCTTGGGTCCCACTTTGAACACTGAAGCTTTCTTT
TRBV3-1/TRBV3-2	TRBD1	TRBJ1-4	NA	CASSLRTGGSTNEKLFF	TGTGCCAGCAGCCTAAGAACAGGGGGCTCAACTAATGAAAAACTGTTTTTT
TRBV6-1	TRBD1	TRBJ2-7	NA	CASSGGQGQVIHEQYF	TGTGCCAGCAGTGGCGGACAGGGTCAGGTAATCCACGAGCAGTACTTC
TRBV6-1	NA	TRBJ2-7	NA	CASSEAPDYEQYF	TGTGCCAGCAGTGAAGCGCCAGATTACGAGCAGTACTTC
TRBV9	TRBD2	TRBJ2-5	NA	CASSVAGGRQETQYF	TGTGCCAGCAGCGTAGCGGGGGGACGGCAAGAGACCCAGTACTTC
TRBV30	NA	TRBJ1-1	NA	CASRQTNTEAFF	TGTGCCAGCCGACAGACGAACACTGAAGCTTTCTTT
TRBV18	TRBD1	TRBJ2-6	NA	CASSPGQFSGANVLTF	TGTGCCAGCTCACCGGGACAGTTCTCTGGGGCCAACGTCCTGACTTTC
TRBV7-8	NA	TRBJ1-2	NA	CASSQMGANYGYTF	TGTGCCAGCAGCCAAATGGGGGCGAACTATGGCTACACCTTC
TRBV5-1	TRBD1	TRBJ2-2	NA	CASSLIQGANTGELFF	TGCGCCAGCAGCTTGATCCAGGGGGCGAACACCGGGGAGCTGTTTTTT
TRBV7-2	NA	TRBJ2-1	once	CASSFDRVNEQFF	TGTGCCAGCAGCTTTGACAGAGTCAATGAGCAGTTCTTC
TRBV10-2	TRBD1	TRBJ1-1	NA	CASSLTGGTEAFF	TGCGCCAGCAGCCTTACAGGGGGCACTGAAGCTTTCTTT
TRBV5-1	TRBD1	TRBJ1-1	NA	CASRRQGAETEAFF	TGCGCCAGCCGCCGACAGGGGGCTGAAACTGAAGCTTTCTTT
TRBV15	NA	TRBJ1-6	NA	CATSREMPGLNSPLHF	TGTGCCACCAGCAGAGAAATGCCAGGCCTCAATTCACCCCTCCACTTT
TRBV5-1	NA	TRBJ1-5	few	CASSLEGQAEQPQHF	TGCGCCAGCAGCTTGGAGGGGCAGGCAGAGCAGCCCCAGCATTTT
TRBV10-3	NA	TRBJ1-2	once	CAISDNQGWYGYTF	TGTGCCATCAGTGACAATCAGGGATGGTATGGCTACACCTTC
TRBV7-8	TRBD2	TRBJ2-1	NA	CASSVGGSSYNEQFF	TGTGCCAGCAGTGTGGGCGGGAGTTCCTACAATGAGCAGTTCTTC
TRBV19	TRBD1	TRBJ1-5	NA	CASSITGASNQPQHF	TGTGCCAGTAGTATAACAGGGGCGAGCAATCAGCCCCAGCATTTT
TRBV19	TRBD1	TRBJ1-5	NA	CASRLRDRVNQPQHF	TGTGCCAGTAGGCTCCGGGACAGGGTCAATCAGCCCCAGCATTTT
TRBV18	NA	TRBJ2-5	NA	CASSPLVAGQETQYF	TGTGCCAGCTCACCCCTCGTAGCTGGCCAAGAGACCCAGTACTTC